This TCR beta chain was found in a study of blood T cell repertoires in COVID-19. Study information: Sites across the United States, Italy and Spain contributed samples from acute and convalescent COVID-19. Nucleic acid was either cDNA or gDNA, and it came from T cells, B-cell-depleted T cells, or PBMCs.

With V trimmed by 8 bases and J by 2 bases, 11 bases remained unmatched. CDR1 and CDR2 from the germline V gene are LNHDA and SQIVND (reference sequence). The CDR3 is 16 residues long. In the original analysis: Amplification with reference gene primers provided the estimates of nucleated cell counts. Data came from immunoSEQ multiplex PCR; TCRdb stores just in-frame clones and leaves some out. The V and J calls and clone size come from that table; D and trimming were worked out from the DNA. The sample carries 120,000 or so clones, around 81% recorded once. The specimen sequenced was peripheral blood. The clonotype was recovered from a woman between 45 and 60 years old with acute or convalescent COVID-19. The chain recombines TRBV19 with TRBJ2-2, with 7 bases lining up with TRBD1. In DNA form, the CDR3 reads TGTGCCAGTTACAGGGGCTATAATCTAAACACCGGGGAGCTGTTTTTT. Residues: CASYRGYNLNTGELFF.